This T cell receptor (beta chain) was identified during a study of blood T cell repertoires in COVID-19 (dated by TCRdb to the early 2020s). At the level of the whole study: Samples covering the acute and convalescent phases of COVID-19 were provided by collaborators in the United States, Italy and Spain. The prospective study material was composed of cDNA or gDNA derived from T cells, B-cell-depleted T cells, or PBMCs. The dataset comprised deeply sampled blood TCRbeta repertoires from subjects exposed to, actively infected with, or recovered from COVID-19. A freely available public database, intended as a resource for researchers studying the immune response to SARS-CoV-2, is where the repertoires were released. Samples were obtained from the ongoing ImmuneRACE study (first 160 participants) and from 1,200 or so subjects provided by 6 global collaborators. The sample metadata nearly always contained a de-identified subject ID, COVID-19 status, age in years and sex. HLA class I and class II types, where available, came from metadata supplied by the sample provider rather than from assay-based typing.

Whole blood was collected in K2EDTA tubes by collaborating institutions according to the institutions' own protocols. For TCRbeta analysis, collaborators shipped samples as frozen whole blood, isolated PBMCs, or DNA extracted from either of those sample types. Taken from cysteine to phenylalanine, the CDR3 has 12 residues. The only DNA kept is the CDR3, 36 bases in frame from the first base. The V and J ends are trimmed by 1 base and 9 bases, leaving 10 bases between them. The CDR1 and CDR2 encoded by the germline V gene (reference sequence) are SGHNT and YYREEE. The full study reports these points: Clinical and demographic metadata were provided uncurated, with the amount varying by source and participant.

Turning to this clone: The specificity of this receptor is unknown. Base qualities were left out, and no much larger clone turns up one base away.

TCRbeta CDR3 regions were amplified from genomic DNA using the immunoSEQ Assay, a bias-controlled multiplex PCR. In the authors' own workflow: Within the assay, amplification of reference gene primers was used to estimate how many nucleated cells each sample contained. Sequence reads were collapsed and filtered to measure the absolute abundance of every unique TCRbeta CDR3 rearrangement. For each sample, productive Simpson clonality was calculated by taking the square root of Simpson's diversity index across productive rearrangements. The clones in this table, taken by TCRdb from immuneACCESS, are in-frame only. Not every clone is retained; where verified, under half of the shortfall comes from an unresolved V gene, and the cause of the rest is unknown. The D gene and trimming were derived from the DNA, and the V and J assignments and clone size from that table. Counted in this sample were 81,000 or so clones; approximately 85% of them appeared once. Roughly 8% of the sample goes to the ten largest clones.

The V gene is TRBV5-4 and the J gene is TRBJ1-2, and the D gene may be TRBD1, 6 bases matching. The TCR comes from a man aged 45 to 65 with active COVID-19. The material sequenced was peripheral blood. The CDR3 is CASSLSGDRYTF. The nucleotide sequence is TGTGCCAGCAGCTTGTCAGGGGACCGCTACACCTTC.